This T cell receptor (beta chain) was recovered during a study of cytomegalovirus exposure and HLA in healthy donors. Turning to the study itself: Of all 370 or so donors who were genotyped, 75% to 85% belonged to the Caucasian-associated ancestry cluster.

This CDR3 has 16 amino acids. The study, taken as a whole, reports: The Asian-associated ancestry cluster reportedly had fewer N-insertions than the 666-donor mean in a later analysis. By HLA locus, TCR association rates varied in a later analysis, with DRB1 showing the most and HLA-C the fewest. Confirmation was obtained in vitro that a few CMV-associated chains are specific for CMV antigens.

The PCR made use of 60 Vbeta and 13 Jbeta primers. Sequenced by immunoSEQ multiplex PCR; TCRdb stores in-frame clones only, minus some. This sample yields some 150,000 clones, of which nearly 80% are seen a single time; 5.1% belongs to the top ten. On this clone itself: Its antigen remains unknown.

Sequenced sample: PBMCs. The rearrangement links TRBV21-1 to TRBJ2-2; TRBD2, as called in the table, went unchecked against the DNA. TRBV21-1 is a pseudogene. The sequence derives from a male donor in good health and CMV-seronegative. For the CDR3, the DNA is TGTGCCAGCAGCAATATGGCTAGCGGTGACCAAGGGGAGCTGTTTTTT. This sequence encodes CASSNMASGDQGELFF.